The count of the clone carrying this T cell receptor beta chain is one. Measured with immunoSEQ multiplex PCR; TCRdb has only the in-frame clones, and not every one. The sample yields a few hundred thousand clones, roughly nine tenths seen once. These data originate in a study of blood T cell repertoires in COVID-19. The V gene's germline CDR1 is SNHLY and CDR2 FYNNEI. V lost 4 bases and J lost 3; bases outside the gene matches: 4. The CDR3 loop spans 14 amino acids. The V gene is TRBV2, the J gene TRBJ2-5; 8 bases fit TRBD2. This receptor was taken from a woman aged 18-30 years in a cohort exposed to, infected with or recovered from COVID-19 (not recorded which). The sample taken for sequencing was PBMCs or T cells enriched from blood (not recorded which). This CDR3 reads CASSGGTREETQYF. The CDR3 DNA follows: TGTGCCAGCAGTGGCGGGACTAGAGAAGAGACCCAGTACTTC.